A few counts support the clone carrying this T cell receptor (beta chain). TCRdb analysed the 5' RACE reads with MiXCR anew, one entry per CDR3 protein. The sample consists of hundreds of thousands of distinct CDR3 sequences, around 7.4% of them appearing once. This entry belongs to a study of identical twins. The CDR3 is 14 amino acids. Trimming shortened V by 0 bases and J by 0 bases, and 5 bases separated the two germline ends. CDR1 and CDR2 (germline): MNHEY, SVGAGI. Each donor was a healthy Caucasian. Separately, the same data were catalogued under a study of yellow fever vaccine responses in identical twins.

The chain combines TRBV6-5 with TRBJ1-1, with D unresolved. The clonotype was recovered from a woman aged 18 to 35 in good health. The specimen sequenced was PBMCs. The DNA of the CDR3 is TGTGCCAGCAGTTACTCGGAGGTGAACACTGAAGCTTTCTTT. As protein: CASSYSEVNTEAFF.